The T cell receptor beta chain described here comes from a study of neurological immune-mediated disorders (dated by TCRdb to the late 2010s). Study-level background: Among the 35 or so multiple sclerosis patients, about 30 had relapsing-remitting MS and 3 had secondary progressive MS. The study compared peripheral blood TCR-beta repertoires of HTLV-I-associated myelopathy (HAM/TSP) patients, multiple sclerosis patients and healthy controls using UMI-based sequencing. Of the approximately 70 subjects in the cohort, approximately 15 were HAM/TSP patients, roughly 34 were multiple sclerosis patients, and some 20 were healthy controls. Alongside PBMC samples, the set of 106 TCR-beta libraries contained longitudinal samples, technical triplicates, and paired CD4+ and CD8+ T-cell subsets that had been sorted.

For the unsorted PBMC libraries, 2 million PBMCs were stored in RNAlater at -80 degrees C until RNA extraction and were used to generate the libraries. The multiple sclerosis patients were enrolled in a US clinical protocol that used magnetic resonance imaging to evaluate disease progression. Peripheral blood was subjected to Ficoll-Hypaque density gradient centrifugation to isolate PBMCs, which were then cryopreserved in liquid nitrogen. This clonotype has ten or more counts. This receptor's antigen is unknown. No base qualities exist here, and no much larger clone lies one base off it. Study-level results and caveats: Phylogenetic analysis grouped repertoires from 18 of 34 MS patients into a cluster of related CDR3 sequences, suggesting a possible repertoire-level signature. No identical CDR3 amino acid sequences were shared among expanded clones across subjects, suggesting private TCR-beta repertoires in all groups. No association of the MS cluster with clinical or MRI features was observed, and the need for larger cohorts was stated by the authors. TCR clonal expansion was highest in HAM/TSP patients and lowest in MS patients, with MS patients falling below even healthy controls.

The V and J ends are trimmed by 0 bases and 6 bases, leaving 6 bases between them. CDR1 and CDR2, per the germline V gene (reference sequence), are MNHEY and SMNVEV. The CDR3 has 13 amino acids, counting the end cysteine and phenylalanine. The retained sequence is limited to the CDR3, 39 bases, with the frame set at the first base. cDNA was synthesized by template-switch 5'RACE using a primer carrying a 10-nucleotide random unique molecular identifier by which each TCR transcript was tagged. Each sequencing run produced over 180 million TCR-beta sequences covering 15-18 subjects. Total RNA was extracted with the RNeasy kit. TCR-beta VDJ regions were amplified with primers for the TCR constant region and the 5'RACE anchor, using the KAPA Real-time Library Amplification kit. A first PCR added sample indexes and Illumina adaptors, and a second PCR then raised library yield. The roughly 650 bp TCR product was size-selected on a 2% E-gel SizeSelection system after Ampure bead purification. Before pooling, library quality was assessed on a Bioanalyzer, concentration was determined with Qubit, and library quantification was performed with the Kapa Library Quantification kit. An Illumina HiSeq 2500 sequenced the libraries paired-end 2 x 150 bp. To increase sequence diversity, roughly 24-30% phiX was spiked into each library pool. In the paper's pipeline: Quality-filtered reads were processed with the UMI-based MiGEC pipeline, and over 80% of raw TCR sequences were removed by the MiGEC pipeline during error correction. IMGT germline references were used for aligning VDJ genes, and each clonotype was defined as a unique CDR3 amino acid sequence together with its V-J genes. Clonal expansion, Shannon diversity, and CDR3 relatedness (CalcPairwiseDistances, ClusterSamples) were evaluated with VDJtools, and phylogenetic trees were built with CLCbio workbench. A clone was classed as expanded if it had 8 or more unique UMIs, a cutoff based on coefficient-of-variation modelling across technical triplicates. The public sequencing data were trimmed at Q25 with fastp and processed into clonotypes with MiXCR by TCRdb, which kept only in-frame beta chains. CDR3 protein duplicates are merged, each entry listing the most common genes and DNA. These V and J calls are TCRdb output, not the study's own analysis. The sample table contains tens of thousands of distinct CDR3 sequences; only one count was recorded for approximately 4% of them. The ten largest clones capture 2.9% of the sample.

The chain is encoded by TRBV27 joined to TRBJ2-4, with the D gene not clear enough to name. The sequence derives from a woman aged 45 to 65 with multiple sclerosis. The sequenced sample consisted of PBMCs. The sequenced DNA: TGTGCCAGCAGTTTATCAGGGTTAAACATTCAGTACTTC. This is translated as CASSLSGLNIQYF.